The clone carrying this T cell receptor (beta chain) was seen only once. RNA transcripts served as the template for amplifying TCR beta CDR3 regions. First-round RT-PCR with HTBI primers amplified the TCR CDR3 region. TCRdb fed the multiplex PCR reads into MiXCR, producing one record per CDR3 protein. This sample has nearly 750,000 distinct CDR3 sequences, with 30% to 40% found just once. This CDR3 is built from 13 residues. Deletions cut 5 bases from V and 8 bases from J, with 15 bases between. This sample was included in a study of T cells in Graves' hyperthyroidism and ophthalmopathy. Patients aged 18 to 65 had newly diagnosed hyperthyroidism lasting under 2 months.

The source is a woman aged 40 to 55 with Graves' hyperthyroidism. The sequenced sample consisted of blood. The rearrangement links TRBV12-3 or TRBV12-4 to TRBJ2-5, with D uncertain. The CDR3 DNA follows: TGTGCCAGCAGTCCGACCGCTTCCGGAACCCAGTACTTC. Amino acid sequence: CASSPTASGTQYF.